This TCR beta chain was retrieved from a study of T cells in women clearing cervical HPV infection. Study-wide background: Controls gave blood once infection was undetectable; cases at lesion identification. For cases, blood was sampled a median 149 days after lesion detection, interquartile range about 90 to 200 days. Overall study findings and caveats: Associations may precede or follow infection; HPV-specific or memory T cells were not isolated. Cases carried less TRBV6-7 than controls: 0.11% versus 0.16%.

In regard to this clone: What it binds is not known. With the read ending 3 residues before the CDR3 end, the germline J gene is used to fill in that end.

Assay used: immunoSEQ multiplex PCR; TCRdb lists only in-frame clones, some missing. The sample data list about 30,000 clones. V gave up 5 bases and J gave up 2 bases; unmatched junction bases: 9. CDR3 length equals 16 residues. The source of this sequence is a woman between 18 and 70 years old with a cervical HPV16 infection that either progressed to CIN3+ or cleared (not recorded which). The chain employs TRBV12-3 or TRBV12-4 and TRBJ2-7; 10 nucleotides align to TRBD2. Sequenced material: blood buffy coat. CDR3 DNA (partial): TGTGCCAGCAGTCCCGGGACTAGCGCAAACCCCTACGAG. It encodes CASSPGTSANPYE. The whole CDR3 sequence reads CASSPGTSANPYEQYF.